This T cell receptor (beta chain) appears in the sequencing data of a study of T cells in Graves' hyperthyroidism and ophthalmopathy. Template material for amplifying TCR beta CDR3 regions consisted of RNA transcripts. During a first-round RT-PCR of the TCR CDR3, the HTBI primer set was used. Each CDR3 protein is one row after TCRdb ran MiXCR on the multiplex PCR reads. The sample has fewer than 800,000 distinct CDR3 sequences, about 16% seen once. The study left out patients who had uncontrolled infection, other autoimmune disease, pregnancy or lactation. Germline CDR1 reads LGHNA; CDR2 reads YSLEER. The CDR3 length is 15 residues. Deletions cut 2 bases from V and 0 bases from J, with 10 bases between.

The clonotype comes from a young man with Graves' hyperthyroidism. The chain recombines TRBV4-3 with TRBJ1-2, with a weak D call TRBD1 (5 bases). Sequences were obtained from blood. For the CDR3, the DNA is TGCGCCAGCAGCCAATTGGGGGGTACTAACTATGGCTACACCTTC. Translating gives CASSQLGGTNYGYTF.